Listed here are 17 T cell receptor beta chains from one sample, sequenced in a study of blood T cell repertoires in COVID-19. Here immunoSEQ multiplex PCR was the method, and the copy in TCRdb shows in-frame clones only, minus some. The data hold 90,000 to 95,000 clones, with around 88% observed a single time. Sequencing was done on a sample of peripheral blood. These receptors all stem from a woman between 70 and 85 years old with acute or convalescent COVID-19.

The V and J genes are TRBV24-1 and TRBJ2-2; a possible D gene is TRBD2 (5 bases). The CDR3 covers 14 residues. Between the trimmed V and J ends, which lost 10 bases and 1 base, there was a span of 12 bases. Germline CDR1 is KGHDR and CDR2 is SFDVKD. This CDR3 reads CATRREGNTGELFF. CDR3 sequence (DNA): TGTGCCACACGACGCGAGGGGAACACCGGGGAGCTGTTTTTT.

The chain carries TRBV24-1 and TRBJ2-2; D perhaps matches TRBD1 (6 bases). Germline assignment: CDR1 KGHDR and CDR2 SFDVKD. The CDR3 extends over 16 amino acids. Trimming removed 4 bases from V and 1 base from J, with 12 bases in between. Here the CDR3 reads CATSDSTGWNTGELFF. CDR3 bases: TGTGCCACCAGTGACTCGACAGGATGGAACACCGGGGAGCTGTTTTTT.

Concerning this clone: The same CDR3 arises from other DNA sequences in this sample as well. In DNA, the CDR3 is TGTGCCAGTAGTATTCAGGGAGGCTATGGCTACACCTTC. Its translation is CASSIQGGYGYTF. The V and J genes are TRBV19 and TRBJ1-2, with a weak D call TRBD1 (5 bases). CDR3 length equals 13 residues. V lost 3 bases to trimming and J lost 4 bases, with 9 bases between them. The germline CDR1 and CDR2 sequences are LNHDA and SQIVND (reference sequence).

This chain links TRBV27 with TRBJ2-5; TRBD2 might be the D (7 bases). CDR3 length equals 14 residues. Trimming pared 3 bases from V and 7 bases from J, leaving 15 bases between. CDR1 is MNHEY, CDR2 SMNVEV, per germline (reference sequence). CDR3 bases: TGTGCCAGCAGTTTCGGGGGGCTGGGCGGGACCCAGTACTTC. It translates to CASSFGGLGGTQYF.

This chain uses TRBV6-5 with TRBJ1-6, with a weak D call TRBD1 (5 bases). CDR1 and CDR2 from the germline V gene are MNHEY and SVGAGI. V lost 4 bases and J 5 bases, leaving 12 bases between the germline ends. This CDR3 is 15 amino acids long. The CDR3 coding sequence is TGTGCCAGCAGTTTTAGGGGAGGGGATAATTCACCCCTCCACTTT. Protein product: CASSFRGGDNSPLHF.

V gene TRBV5-1 combines with J gene TRBJ2-5; 9 nucleotides agree with TRBD2. The CDR3 is made up of 16 amino acids. CDR1 and CDR2 from the germline V gene are SGHRS and YFSETQ. V shed 2 bases and J 2 bases; nucleotides not matched to a gene: 7. The CDR3 loop reads CASSFQGLAAQETQYF. As DNA, the CDR3 is TGCGCCAGCAGCTTCCAGGGACTAGCCGCACAAGAGACCCAGTACTTC.

V and J are TRBV30 and TRBJ1-2; TRBD1 matches at 8 bases. This CDR3 is 14 amino acids long. V shed 2 bases and J 3 bases; nucleotides not matched to a gene: 5. Germline loops: CDR1 GTSNPN, CDR2 SVGIG (reference sequence). This CDR3 is CAWSSGQGHYGYTF. CDR3 bases: TGTGCCTGGAGTTCCGGACAGGGACACTATGGCTACACCTTC.

The chain combines TRBV5-5 with TRBJ2-7; D gene uncertain. Germline loops: CDR1 SGHKS, CDR2 YYEKEE (reference sequence). Trimming cost V 5 bases and J 0 bases, with 12 bases left between them. This CDR3 has 14 amino acids. In nucleotides, the CDR3 is TGTGCCAGCAGAACAACAGTGGGCTCCTACGAGCAGTACTTC. Translation gives CASRTTVGSYEQYF.

This chain links TRBV28 with TRBJ1-1; D gene uncertain. This CDR3 is 15 amino acids long. Trimming removed 6 bases from V and 3 bases from J, with 17 bases in between. CDR1 MDHEN and CDR2 SYDVKM come from the germline V gene. CDR3 DNA: TGTGCCAGCAGCCCTCGGAGGGTGACGGACACTGAAGCTTTCTTT. Translation gives CASSPRRVTDTEAFF.

J is TRBJ2-3 and V is TRBV6-6; D not certain. Trimming took 7 bases from V and 0 from J, leaving 14 bases between them. CDR3 length equals 15 residues. Germline V gene sequence: CDR1 MNHNY, CDR2 SVGAGI (reference sequence). The CDR3, as DNA: TGTGCCAGCATCCCTGACGGGTCTAGCACAGATACGCAGTATTTT. Translating gives CASIPDGSSTDTQYF.

V gene TRBV6-1 combines with J gene TRBJ2-6; 10 bases agree with TRBD1. V was clipped by 4 bases and J by 2 bases; unmatched bases: 8. The CDR3 is made up of 18 amino acids. Germline V gene data show CDR1 as MNHNS and CDR2 as SASEGT. The CDR3 DNA reads as TGTGCCAGCAGTGCCGGGGACAGGGGATGGGCTGGGGCCAACGTCCTGACTTTC. Translated, it gives CASSAGDRGWAGANVLTF.

The rearrangement links TRBV7-3 to TRBJ1-1; D perhaps matches TRBD1 (6 bases). Trimming shortened V by 5 bases and J by 6 bases, and 13 bases separated the two germline ends. Germline V lookup: CDR1 SGHTA, CDR2 FQGTGA. The length of the CDR3 is 13 residues. The CDR3 loop is CASSTRTDAEAFF. In DNA, the CDR3 is TGTGCCAGCAGCACTAGGACAGATGCTGAAGCTTTCTTT.

This clone showed up just once. This chain joins TRBV18 and TRBJ2-3; D not resolved. Germline V gene sequence: CDR1 KGHSH, CDR2 LQKENI. Trimming took 0 bases from V and 0 from J, leaving 10 bases between them. The CDR3 totals 16 residues. Here the CDR3 DNA reads TGTGCCAGCTCACCACCGATGAAGCCCAGCACAGATACGCAGTATTTT. It specifies CASSPPMKPSTDTQYF. Full variable domain (remainder filled in from reference TRBV18 and TRBJ2-3): NAGVMQNPRHLVRRRGQEARLRCSPMKGHSHVYWYRQLPEEGLKFMVYLQKENIIDESGMPKERFSAEFPKEGPSILRIQQVVRGDSAAYFCASSPPMKPSTDTQYFGPGTRLTVL.

V and J are TRBV29-1 and TRBJ2-1; TRBD1 matches 10 bases. This CDR3 is built from 15 residues. CDR1 is SQVTM, CDR2 ANQGSEA, per germline. After removal of 7 bases from V and 6 bases from J, the junction contained 12 bases not matched to a gene. CDR3: CSGDAGQGSLNEQFF. Here the CDR3 DNA reads TGCAGCGGCGACGCGGGACAGGGGTCTCTCAATGAGCAGTTCTTC.

The chain has TRBV27 and TRBJ2-6, with a weak D call TRBD1 (6 bases). CDR1 is MNHEY, CDR2 SMNVEV, per germline (reference sequence). The ends were cut back, 3 bases at V and 0 bases at J, with 18 bases in the middle. CDR3 length: 19 amino acids. The CDR3 loop reads CASSFRGRTASSGANVLTF. Here the CDR3 DNA reads TGTGCCAGCAGTTTTCGAGGGCGGACAGCGAGCTCTGGGGCCAACGTCCTGACTTTC. Filled out from reference TRBV27 and TRBJ2-6, the complete variable domain reads EAQVTQNPRYLITVTGKKLTVTCSQNMNHEYMSWYRQDPGLGLRQIYYSMNVEVTDKGDVPEGYKVSRKEKRNFPLILESPSPNQTSLYFCASSFRGRTASSGANVLTFGAGSRLTVL.

This clone was detected a few times. The genes are TRBV30 and TRBJ1-1; 11 bases line up with TRBD1. The V gene's germline CDR1 is GTSNPN and CDR2 SVGIG (reference sequence). J gave up 3 bases and V 3 bases, and 27 bases lay outside the gene matches. The CDR3 runs 22 residues. CDR3 residues: CAWRPQASPIRTGGRRDTEAFF. The DNA for the CDR3 is TGTGCCTGGAGGCCCCAGGCGAGTCCTATCAGGACAGGGGGCCGGAGGGACACTGAAGCTTTCTTT. The variable domain in full, with the rest retrieved from reference TRBV30 and TRBJ1-1, is SQTIHQWPATLVQPVGSPLSLECTVEGTSNPNLYWYRQAAGRGLQLLFYSVGIGQISSEVPQNLSASRPQDRQFILSSKKLLLSDSGFYLCAWRPQASPIRTGGRRDTEAFFGQGTRLTVV.

This clone occurred once. V is TRBV2 and J is TRBJ2-1; 7 bases align to TRBD2. V shed 7 bases and J 3 bases; nucleotides not matched to a gene: 9. The length of the CDR3 is 15 residues. In germline, CDR1 is SNHLY, CDR2 FYNNEI. In DNA form, the CDR3 reads TGTGCCAGCACCCTCTGGCCTAGCGGCTACAATGAGCAGTTCTTC. Its protein product is CASTLWPSGYNEQFF.